This T cell receptor (beta chain) was documented in a study of metastatic and nonmetastatic thyroid tumors (dated by TCRdb to 2018 to 2020). Regarding the research as a whole: Repertoires from peripheral blood and from tumor or nodule tissue samples of malignant and benign thyroid patients were compared.

This clone is medium-sized (0.01 to 0.1%) in its sample. The antigen it binds to is not known. Base qualities are missing; no much larger clone stands one base away. Findings and caveats that apply to the study as a whole: In both blood and tumor samples, TCR beta diversity was reported to be significantly higher in malignant tumors than in benign nodules.

Preparation of the library involved PCR. These reads were obtained on an Illumina HiSeq 4000. High-throughput sequencing was used to profile the TCR beta-chain CDR3 region of each patient. The study's processing was this. A classifier to discriminate distant-metastatic papillary thyroid cancer patients was built from CDR3 differences across clinicopathological groups. To measure repertoire diversity the researchers used the Shannon index, while the Morisita-Horn index served to gauge how similar the tumor and blood repertoires were. TCRdb ran its own pipeline on the public reads, namely fastp trimming at Q25 and MiXCR clone calling, and kept in-frame beta chains. These V and J calls are TCRdb output, not the study's own analysis. The sample table records about 33,000 clones; roughly a sixth of these occur just once. The ten most abundant clones make up roughly 12% of the sample. The germline V gene yields MNHNS for CDR1 and SASEGT for CDR2. Reading from cysteine to phenylalanine, the CDR3 counts 15 amino acids. Left in the record is the CDR3 DNA by itself, 45 bases read in frame from the first base. V trim: 5 bases; J trim: 4 bases; unmatched bases: 4.

No treatment had been received by any patient before thyroid surgery. Using T-cell receptor beta sequencing, the study looked back at clinical samples from patients collected from the early 2010s to the late 2010s. The rearranged segments are TRBV6-1 and TRBJ2-3; TRBD1 fits 12 bases in the junction. The TCR was taken from a male donor with papillary thyroid cancer or a benign thyroid nodule (not recorded which). Some clones in this sample may be carry-over from other donors' samples. Sequencing was performed on blood. The CDR3 here reads CASSSGTGGADTQYF. The base sequence is TGTGCCAGCAGTTCCGGGACAGGGGGCGCAGATACGCAGTATTTT.